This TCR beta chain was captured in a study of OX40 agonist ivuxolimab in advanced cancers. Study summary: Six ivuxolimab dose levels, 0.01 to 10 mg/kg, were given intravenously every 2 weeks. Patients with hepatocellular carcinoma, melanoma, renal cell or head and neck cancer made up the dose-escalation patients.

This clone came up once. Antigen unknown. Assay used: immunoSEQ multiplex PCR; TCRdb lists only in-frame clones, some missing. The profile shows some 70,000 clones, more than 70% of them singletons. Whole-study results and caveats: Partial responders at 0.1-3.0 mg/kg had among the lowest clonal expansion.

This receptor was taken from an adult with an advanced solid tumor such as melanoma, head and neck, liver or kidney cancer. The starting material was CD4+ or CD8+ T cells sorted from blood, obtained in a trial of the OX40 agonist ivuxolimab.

CDR3 DNA sequence: TGTGCCAGCATCGGGACTAGCGGGAAACAGACCCAGTACTTC. Its translation: CASIGTSGKQTQYF. The chain recombines TRBV2 with TRBJ2-5, with 13 bases lining up with TRBD2. V lost 7 bases, J lost 6 bases, and 5 bases stayed unmatched. This CDR3 contains 14 residues. The germline gives CDR1 SNHLY, CDR2 FYNNEI.